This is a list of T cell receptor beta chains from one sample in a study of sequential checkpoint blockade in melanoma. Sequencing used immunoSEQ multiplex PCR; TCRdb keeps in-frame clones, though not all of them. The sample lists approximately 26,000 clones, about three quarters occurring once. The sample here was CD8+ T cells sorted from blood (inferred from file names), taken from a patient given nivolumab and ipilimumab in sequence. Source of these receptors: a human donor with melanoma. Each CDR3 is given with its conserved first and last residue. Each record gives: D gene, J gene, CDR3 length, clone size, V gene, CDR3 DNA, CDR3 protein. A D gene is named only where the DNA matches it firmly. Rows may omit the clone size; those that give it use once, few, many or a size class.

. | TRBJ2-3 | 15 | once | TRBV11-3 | TGTGCCAGCAGCTTAGGGACTTCTCTCGCAGATACGCAGTATTTT | CASSLGTSLADTQYF
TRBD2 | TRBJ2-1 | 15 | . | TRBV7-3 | TGTGCCAGCAGCCTTCAAGCGGGGGGGTACAATGAGCAGTTCTTC | CASSLQAGGYNEQFF
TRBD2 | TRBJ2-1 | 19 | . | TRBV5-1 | TGCGCCAGCAGCTTGCAACCGGGACTAGCGGGTCCAGGGGGGAATGAGCAGTTCTTC | CASSLQPGLAGPGGNEQFF
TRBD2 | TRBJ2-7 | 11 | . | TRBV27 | TGTGCCAGCAGTGCCGCGGGAGAGGAGTACTTC | CASSAAGEEYF
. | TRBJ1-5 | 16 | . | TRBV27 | TGTGCCAGCAGCCGAGCCCCCCTCGAAGGCAATCAGCCCCAGCATTTT | CASSRAPLEGNQPQHF
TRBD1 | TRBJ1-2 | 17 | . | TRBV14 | TGTGCCAGCAGCCAAGATATGATCCAGGGGGGATTCCGGGGCTACACCTTC | CASSQDMIQGGFRGYTF
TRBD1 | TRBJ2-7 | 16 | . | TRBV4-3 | TGCGCCAGCAGCCAGACTACAGGGGGCCAAGCCTACGAGCAGTACTTC | CASSQTTGGQAYEQYF
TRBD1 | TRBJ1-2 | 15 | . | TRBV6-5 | TGTGCCAGCAGTTTAACAGGGGCAGTCTCCTATGGCTACACCTTC | CASSLTGAVSYGYTF
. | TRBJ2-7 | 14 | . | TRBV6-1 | TGTGCCAGCAGCGGTACAGGTCCCGGTTACGAGCAGTACTTC | CASSGTGPGYEQYF
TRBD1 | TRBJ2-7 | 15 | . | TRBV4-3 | TGCGCCAGCAGCCAAGAGGACAGGCCCACCTACGAGCAGTACTTC | CASSQEDRPTYEQYF
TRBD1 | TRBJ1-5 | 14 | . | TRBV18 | TGTGCCAGCTCACGGGGACAGCACAATCAGCCCCAGCATTTT | CASSRGQHNQPQHF
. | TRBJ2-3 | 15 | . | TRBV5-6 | TGTGCCAGCAGCAACCGGGACTTCGATTACCATACGCAGTATTTT | CASSNRDFDYHTQYF
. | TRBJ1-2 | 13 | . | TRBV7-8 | TGCGCCAGCAGCGCCAGAACAGGGACGCGCTACACCTTC | CASSARTGTRYTF
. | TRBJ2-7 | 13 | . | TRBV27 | TGTGCCAGCAGTTTGACTGAGCCCTACGAGCAGTACTTC | CASSLTEPYEQYF
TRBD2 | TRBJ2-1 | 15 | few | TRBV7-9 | TGTGCCAGCAGCAAGACTAGCGGGGCGAAGCATGAGCAGTTCTTC | CASSKTSGAKHEQFF
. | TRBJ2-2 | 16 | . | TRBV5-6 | TGTGCCAGCAGCTTGGGCAGCCAGGGTAGCACCGGGGAGCTGTTTTTT | CASSLGSQGSTGELFF
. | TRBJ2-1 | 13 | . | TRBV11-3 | TGTGCCAGCAGCCCTAGAGGGTGGGATGAGCAGTTCTTC | CASSPRGWDEQFF
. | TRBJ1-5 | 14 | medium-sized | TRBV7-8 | TGTGCCAGCAGCTTAGCGTCGGGGATCCAGCCCCAGCATTTT | CASSLASGIQPQHF
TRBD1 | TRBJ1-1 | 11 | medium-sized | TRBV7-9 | TGTGCCAGTACAGGGGGCACTGAAGCTTTCTTT | CASTGGTEAFF
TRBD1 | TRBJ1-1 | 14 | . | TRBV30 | TGTGCCTGGAGCCTGGGACAGGGGAACACTGAAGCTTTCTTT | CAWSLGQGNTEAFF
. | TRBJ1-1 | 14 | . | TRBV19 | TGTGCCAGTACGCCGGGACTACGAGGGACTGAAGCTTTCTTT | CASTPGLRGTEAFF
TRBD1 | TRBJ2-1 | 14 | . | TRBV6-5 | TGTGCCAGCAGTTTAGAGGGGGCATTGGATGAGCAGTTCTTC | CASSLEGALDEQFF
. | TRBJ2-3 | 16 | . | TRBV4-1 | TGCGCCAGCAGCCAAGGAAGGGGACTCGGCACAGATACGCAGTATTTT | CASSQGRGLGTDTQYF
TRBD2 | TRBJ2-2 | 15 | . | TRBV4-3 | TGCGCCAGCAGCCAAGGACTAGCGGGAGGGGGGGAGCTGTTTTTT | CASSQGLAGGGELFF
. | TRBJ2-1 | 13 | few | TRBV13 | TGTGCCAGCAGCCCCTCAATTGCGCCTGAGCAGTTCTTC | CASSPSIAPEQFF
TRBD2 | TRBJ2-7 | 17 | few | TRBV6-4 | TGTGCCAGCAGTGACTCGGGGCTAGCGGATAGCTCCTACGAGCAGTACTTC | CASSDSGLADSSYEQYF
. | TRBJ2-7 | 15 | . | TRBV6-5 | TGTGCCAGCAGCCCCATTGACAACCAGGTCTCCGAGCAGTACTTC | CASSPIDNQVSEQYF
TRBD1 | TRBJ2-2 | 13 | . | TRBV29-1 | TGCAGCGTCGGGACAGGGGAGCACGGGGAGCTGTTTTTT | CSVGTGEHGELFF
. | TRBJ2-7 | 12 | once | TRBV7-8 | TGTGCCAGCAGCGTAGCCCATTACGAGCAGTACTTC | CASSVAHYEQYF
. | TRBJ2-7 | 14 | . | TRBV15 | TGTGCCACCAGCAGAGATCGGGGTATAGGCGAGCAGTACTTC | CATSRDRGIGEQYF
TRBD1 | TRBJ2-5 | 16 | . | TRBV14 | TGTGCCAGCAGCCTTGGACAGGGGGAATTCCAAGAGACCCAGTACTTC | CASSLGQGEFQETQYF
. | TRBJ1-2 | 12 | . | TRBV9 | TGTGCCAGCAGAGCAGGGGTACGCGGCTACACCTTC | CASRAGVRGYTF
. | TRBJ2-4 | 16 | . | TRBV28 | TGTGCCAGCAGTTTGGTCAGGTCCCTAGCCAAAAACATTCAGTACTTC | CASSLVRSLAKNIQYF
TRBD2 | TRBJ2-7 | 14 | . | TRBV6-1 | TGTGCCAGCGCTCTAGCGGGAGGCTCCTACGAGCAGTACTTC | CASALAGGSYEQYF
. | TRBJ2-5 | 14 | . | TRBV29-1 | TGCAGCGTGGACTATGGGGGGGGGCGTGAGACCCAGTACTTC | CSVDYGGGRETQYF
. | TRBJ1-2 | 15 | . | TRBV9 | TGTGCCAGCAGCCCGGGGGGACTCCCGAACTATGGCTACACCTTC | CASSPGGLPNYGYTF
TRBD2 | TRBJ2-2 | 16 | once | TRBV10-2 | TGCGCCAGCAGTGGTTTAGCGGGAGGGCCGAGAGGGGAGCTGTTTTTT | CASSGLAGGPRGELFF
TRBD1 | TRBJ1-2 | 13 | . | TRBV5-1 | TGCGCCAGCAGCTTGGCCGGACAGGCAGGAGGTGTCTTC | CASSLAGQAGGVF
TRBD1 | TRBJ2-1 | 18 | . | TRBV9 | TGTGCCAGCAGCGTAGTCTCCGGGGCTTGGGACAGAACCAATGAGCAGTTCTTC | CASSVVSGAWDRTNEQFF
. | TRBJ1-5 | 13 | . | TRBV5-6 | TGTGCCAGCAGCTTTGGCGGGACTAAGCCCCAGCATTTT | CASSFGGTKPQHF
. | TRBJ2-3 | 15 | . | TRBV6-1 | TGTGCCAGCAGTGAAGGCGGGGGCCACACAGATACGCAGTATTTT | CASSEGGGHTDTQYF
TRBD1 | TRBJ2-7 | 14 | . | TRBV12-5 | TGTGCTAGTGGTAGCCGGACAGGGCCCTACGAGCAGTACTTC | CASGSRTGPYEQYF
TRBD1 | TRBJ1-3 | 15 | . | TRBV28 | TGTGCCAGCAGTTTAGACAGGGAAGGCGGGAACACCATATATTTT | CASSLDREGGNTIYF
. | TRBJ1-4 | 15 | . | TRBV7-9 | TGTGCCAGCAGCAAACAGGGTGCAACTAATGAAAAACTGTTTTTT | CASSKQGATNEKLFF
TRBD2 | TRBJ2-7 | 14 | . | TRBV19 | TGTGCCAGTAGTCCCGGACTAGCGACCTACGAGCAGTACTTC | CASSPGLATYEQYF
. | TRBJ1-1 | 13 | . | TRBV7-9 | TGTGCCAGCAGTCCAGGGAGGTCCCCTGAAGCTTTCTTT | CASSPGRSPEAFF
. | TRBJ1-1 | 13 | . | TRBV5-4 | TGTGCCAGCAGCCCGACGGGGAACACTGAAGCTTTCTTT | CASSPTGNTEAFF
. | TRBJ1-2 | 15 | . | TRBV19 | TGTGCCAGTAGTATAGTTTTCTGGGCTGCCGATGGCTACACCTTC | CASSIVFWAADGYTF
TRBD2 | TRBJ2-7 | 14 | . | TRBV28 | TGTGCCAGCAGTTACCGGGGACTAGTTAACGAGCAGTACTTC | CASSYRGLVNEQYF
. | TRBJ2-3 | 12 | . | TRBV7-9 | TGTGCCAGCAGCGACACCACAGATACGCAGTATTTT | CASSDTTDTQYF
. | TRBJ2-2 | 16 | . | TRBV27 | TGTGCCAGCAGTGGCGGTCGGGCAGGGCAAACCGGGGAGCTGTTTTTT | CASSGGRAGQTGELFF
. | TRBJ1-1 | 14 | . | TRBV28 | TGTGCCAGCAGTTTCGTGGGGCTGAACACTGAAGCTTTCTTT | CASSFVGLNTEAFF
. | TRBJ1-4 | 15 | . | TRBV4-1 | TGCGCCAGCAGTCTGGTTGGGACTCGGGATGAAAAACTGTTTTTT | CASSLVGTRDEKLFF
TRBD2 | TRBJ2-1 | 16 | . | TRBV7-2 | TGTGCCAGCAGCTTATTACGGCGAGCGGGGGAGGGGGAGCAGTTCTTC | CASSLLRRAGEGEQFF
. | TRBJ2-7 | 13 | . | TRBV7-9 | TGTGCCAGCAGTGCCGGTAACTCCTACGAGCAGTACTTC | CASSAGNSYEQYF